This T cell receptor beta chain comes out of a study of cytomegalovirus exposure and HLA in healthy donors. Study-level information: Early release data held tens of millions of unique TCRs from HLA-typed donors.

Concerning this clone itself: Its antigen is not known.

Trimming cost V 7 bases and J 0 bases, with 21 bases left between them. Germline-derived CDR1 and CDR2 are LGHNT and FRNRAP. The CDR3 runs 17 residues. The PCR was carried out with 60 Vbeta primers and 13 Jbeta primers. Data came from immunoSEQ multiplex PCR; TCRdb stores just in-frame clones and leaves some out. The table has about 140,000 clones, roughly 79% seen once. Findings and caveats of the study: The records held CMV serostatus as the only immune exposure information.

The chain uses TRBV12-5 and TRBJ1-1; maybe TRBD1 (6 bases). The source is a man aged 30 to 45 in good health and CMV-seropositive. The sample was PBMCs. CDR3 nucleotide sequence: TGTGCTAGTGCCGCGCGGGGGCTTCAGGCAATGAACACTGAAGCTTTCTTT. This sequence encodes CASAARGLQAMNTEAFF.